This T cell receptor beta chain is drawn from a study of tumor-infiltrating lymphocytes in oesophageal squamous cell carcinoma. The CDR3 has 13 residues. Deletions cut 4 bases from V and 7 bases from J, with 11 bases between. From germline, CDR1 is MDHEN and CDR2 SYDVKM. TCRdb re-derived calls from the PCR reads in MiXCR, one entry per CDR3 protein. The repertoire holds 15,000 to 20,000 distinct CDR3 sequences, with around two fifths as singletons. This sequence originates from a male donor with esophageal squamous cell carcinoma. V and J are TRBV28 and TRBJ2-1; D gene ambiguous. The sample was esophageal tumor tissue. The DNA of the CDR3 is TGTGCCAGCAGTTCCGGCCGGAGAAATGAGCAGTTCTTC. Protein: CASSSGRRNEQFF.